This T cell receptor (beta chain) was recorded in a study of cytomegalovirus exposure and HLA in healthy donors. Study context: In a later analysis, it was reported that the roughly 120 validation repertoires had been produced on the same platform as the roughly 650 repertoires belonging to the first cohort. Whole-study findings and limits: Investigators reported over 150 TCR beta chains as tied to cytomegalovirus.

The repertoire was sequenced with immunoSEQ multiplex PCR; TCRdb's copy has only in-frame clones and lacks some. Of 200,000 to 300,000 clones detected, 90% appear once; the ten largest clones hold 3% to 3.5%. In regard to this clone: Its matching antigen is unknown.

This CDR3 is 12 amino acids long. Trimming pared 6 bases from V and 4 bases from J, leaving 10 bases between. Looked up from germline, CDR1 is MNHEY and CDR2 is SMNVEV (reference sequence). The sequence came from a woman aged 30 to 39 in good health and CMV-seronegative. This sequence joins TRBV27 and TRBJ2-7; D is perhaps TRBD2 (5 bases). Sequenced input: PBMCs. This chain's CDR3 is CASSREGYEQYF. The CDR3 DNA sequence: TGTGCCAGCAGCCGAGAGGGTTACGAGCAGTACTTC.